This TCR beta chain was identified during a study of blood T cell repertoires in COVID-19. Study as a whole: Donors in the United States, Italy and Spain gave samples during acute or convalescent COVID-19.

CDR3 size: 19 residues. Germline trimming cut 1 base from V and 1 base from J; bases unmatched to any gene: 14. Germline loops: CDR1 SGHTA, CDR2 FQGNSA. Study processing details: The assay estimated nucleated cells by amplifying reference gene primers. Sequencing was performed with immunoSEQ multiplex PCR; in TCRdb, only in-frame clones are kept and a portion is missing. V and J calls plus clone size are reproduced from that table; the DNA served to infer D and trimming. The sample lists roughly 68,000 clones, 65% to 90% occurring once. This sequence was found in a man aged 50 or older with acute or convalescent COVID-19. The gene calls are TRBV7-2 and TRBJ2-7; 9 bases agree with TRBD2. The sample consisted of peripheral blood. The CDR3 here is CASSLVSNLAGTTSYEQYF. The CDR3 nucleotides read TGTGCCAGCAGCTTAGTTAGTAACCTAGCGGGGACTACTTCCTACGAGCAGTACTTC.